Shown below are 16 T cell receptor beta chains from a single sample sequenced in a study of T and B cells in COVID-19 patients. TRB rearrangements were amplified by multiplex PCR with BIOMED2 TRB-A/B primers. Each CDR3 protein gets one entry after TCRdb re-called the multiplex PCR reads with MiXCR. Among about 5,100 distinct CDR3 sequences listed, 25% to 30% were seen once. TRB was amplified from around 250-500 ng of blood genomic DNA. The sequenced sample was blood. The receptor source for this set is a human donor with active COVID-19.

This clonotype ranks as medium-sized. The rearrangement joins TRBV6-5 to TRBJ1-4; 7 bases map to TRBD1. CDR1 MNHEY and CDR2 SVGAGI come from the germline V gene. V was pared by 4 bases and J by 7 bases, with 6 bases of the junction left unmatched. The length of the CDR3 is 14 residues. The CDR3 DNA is TGTGCCAGCAGTTCCGGACAGGATCGTGAAAAACTGTTTTTT. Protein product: CASSSGQDREKLFF.

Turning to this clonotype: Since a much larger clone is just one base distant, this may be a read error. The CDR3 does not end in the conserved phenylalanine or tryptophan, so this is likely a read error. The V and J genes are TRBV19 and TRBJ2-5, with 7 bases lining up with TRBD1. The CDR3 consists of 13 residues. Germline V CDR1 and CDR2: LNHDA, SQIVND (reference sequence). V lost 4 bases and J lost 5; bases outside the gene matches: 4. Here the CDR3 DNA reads TGTGCCAGTAGTACTACAGGGGTGGAGACCCAGTACTAC. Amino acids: CASSTTGVETQYY.

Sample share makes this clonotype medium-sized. The CDR3 DNA sequence: TGTGCCAGCAGTTACTCTACAGGGGAATTGAACACCGGGGAGCTGTTTTTT. This translates into CASSYSTGELNTGELFF. The V call is TRBV6-6, the J call TRBJ2-2, with 7 bases identical to TRBD1. This CDR3 spans 17 amino acids. Looked up from germline, CDR1 is MNHNY and CDR2 is SVGAGI (reference sequence). The J segment lost 1 base and the V segment lost 0 bases, leaving 5 bases of the junction unmatched.

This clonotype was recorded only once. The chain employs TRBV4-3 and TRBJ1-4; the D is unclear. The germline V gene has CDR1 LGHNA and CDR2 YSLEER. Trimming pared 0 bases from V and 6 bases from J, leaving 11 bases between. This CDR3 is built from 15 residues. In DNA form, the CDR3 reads TGCGCCAGCAGCCAAGACGGTCGGAGAGATGAAAAACTGTTTTTT. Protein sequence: CASSQDGRRDEKLFF.

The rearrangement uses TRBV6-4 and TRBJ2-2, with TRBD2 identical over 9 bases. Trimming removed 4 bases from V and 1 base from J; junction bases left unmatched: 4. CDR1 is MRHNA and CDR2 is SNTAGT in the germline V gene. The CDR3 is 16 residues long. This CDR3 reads CASSVLRGGNTGELFF. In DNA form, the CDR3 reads TGTGCCAGCAGTGTACTGCGGGGGGGGAACACCGGGGAGCTGTTTTTT.

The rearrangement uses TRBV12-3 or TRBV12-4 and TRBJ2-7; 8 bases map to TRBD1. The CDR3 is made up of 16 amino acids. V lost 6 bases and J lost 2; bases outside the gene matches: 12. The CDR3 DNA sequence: TGTGCCAGCAGGACAGGGGAAGGGACAGGAACCTACGAGCAGTACTTC. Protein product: CASRTGEGTGTYEQYF.

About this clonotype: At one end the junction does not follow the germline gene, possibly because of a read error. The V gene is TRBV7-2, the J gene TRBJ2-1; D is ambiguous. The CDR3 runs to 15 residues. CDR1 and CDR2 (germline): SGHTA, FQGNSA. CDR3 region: CASSLSNGFDNEQFF. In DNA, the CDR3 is TGTGCGAGCAGCCTCAGCAATGGGTTCGACAATGAGCAGTTCTTC.

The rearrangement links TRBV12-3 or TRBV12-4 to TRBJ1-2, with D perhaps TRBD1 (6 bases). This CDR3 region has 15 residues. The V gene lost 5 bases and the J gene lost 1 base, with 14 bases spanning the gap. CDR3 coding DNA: TGTGCCAGCAGTCCCCGGACAGTTAGTAACTATGGCTACACCTTC. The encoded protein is CASSPRTVSNYGYTF.

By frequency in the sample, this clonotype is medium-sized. The DNA for the CDR3 is TGTGCCAGTAGTACCACAGGGTCGAACAATCAGCCCCAGCATTTT. Protein: CASSTTGSNNQPQHF. The V gene is TRBV19, the J gene TRBJ1-5; D might be TRBD1 (6 bases). This CDR3 region has 15 residues. The germline gives CDR1 LNHDA, CDR2 SQIVND (reference sequence). Trimming shortened V by 4 bases and J by 3 bases, and 13 bases separated the two germline ends.

The CDR3 DNA reads as TGTGCCAGCAGTTACCCTAGTCGGCTAGCTGCCCGCGAGCAGTACTTC. Its protein is CASSYPSRLAAREQYF. This chain uses TRBV6-5 with TRBJ2-7; a weak D match, TRBD2 (5 bases). Germline CDR1 MNHEY, CDR2 SVGAGI. The germline V and J ends were trimmed by 2 bases and 6 bases, with 20 bases remaining between them. The CDR3 is 16 amino acids.

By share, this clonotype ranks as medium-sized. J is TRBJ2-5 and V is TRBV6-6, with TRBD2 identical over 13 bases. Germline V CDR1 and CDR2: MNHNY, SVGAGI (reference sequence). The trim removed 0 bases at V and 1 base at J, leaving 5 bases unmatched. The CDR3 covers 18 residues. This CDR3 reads CASSYSAGLAGVQETQYF. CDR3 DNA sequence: TGTGCCAGCAGTTACTCAGCAGGACTAGCGGGGGTCCAAGAGACCCAGTACTTC.

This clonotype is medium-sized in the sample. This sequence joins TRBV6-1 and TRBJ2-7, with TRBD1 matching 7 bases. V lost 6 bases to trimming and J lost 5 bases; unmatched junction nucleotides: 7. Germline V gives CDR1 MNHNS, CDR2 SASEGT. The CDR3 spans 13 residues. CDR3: CASSVDRVDEQYF. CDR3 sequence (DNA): TGTGCCAGCAGCGTAGACAGGGTCGACGAGCAGTACTTC.

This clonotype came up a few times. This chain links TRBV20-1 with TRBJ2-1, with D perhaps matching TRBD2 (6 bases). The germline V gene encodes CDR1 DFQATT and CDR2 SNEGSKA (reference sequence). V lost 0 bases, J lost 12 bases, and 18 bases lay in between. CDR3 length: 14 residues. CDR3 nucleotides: TGCAGTGCTAGAGATGTTGACGGGAGTGCTCGGCAGTTCTTC. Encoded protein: CSARDVDGSARQFF.

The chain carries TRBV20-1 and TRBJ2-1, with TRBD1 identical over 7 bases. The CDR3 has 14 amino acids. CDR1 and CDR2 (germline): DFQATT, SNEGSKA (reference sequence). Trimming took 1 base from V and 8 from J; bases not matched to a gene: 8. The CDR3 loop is CSARATTGNDEQFF. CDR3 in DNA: TGCAGTGCTAGAGCCACGACAGGGAATGATGAGCAGTTCTTC.

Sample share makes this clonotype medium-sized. CDR3 amino acids: CASSPLDEQFF. CDR3 coding DNA: TGTGCCAGCTCACCTTTGGATGAGCAGTTCTTC. The chain has TRBV18 and TRBJ2-1; D call uncertain. Trimming left V 3 bases short and J 8 bases short, with 5 bases between. There are 11 residues in the CDR3. Germline-derived CDR1 and CDR2 are KGHSH and LQKENI.

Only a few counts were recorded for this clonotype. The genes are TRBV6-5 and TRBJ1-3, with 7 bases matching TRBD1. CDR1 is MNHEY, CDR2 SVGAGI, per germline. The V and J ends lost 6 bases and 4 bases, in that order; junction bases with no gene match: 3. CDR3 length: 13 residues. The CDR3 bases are TGTGCCAGCAGGACAGGGACAGGAAACACCATATATTTT. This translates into CASRTGTGNTIYF.